These T cell receptor beta chains were read from a single sample in a study of T cell changes during pregnancy in multiple sclerosis. Sequencing was performed with immunoSEQ multiplex PCR; in TCRdb, only in-frame clones are kept and a portion is missing. The top ten clones hold 0.75% to 0.95% of a sample with tens of thousands of clones, approximately 92% of them seen once. The material sequenced was peripheral blood, taken in the first trimester of pregnancy. Every receptor here comes from a female donor with multiple sclerosis, enrolled in a pregnancy study. Each CDR3 is given with its conserved first and last residue. Fields, in order: clone size, D gene, V gene, J gene, CDR3 protein, CDR3 DNA. The D gene is left open where the match is weak. Part of the rows lack a size; the others show once, few, many or a class for expanded clones.

clone_size: .; d_call: .; v_call: TRBV6-4; j_call: TRBJ2-3; cdr3_aa: CASSDSTTDTQYF; cdr3_nt: TGTGCCAGCAGTGACTCGACTACAGATACGCAGTATTTT
clone_size: once; d_call: .; v_call: TRBV5-1; j_call: TRBJ2-1; cdr3_aa: CASSPLAEAYNEQFF; cdr3_nt: TGCGCCAGCAGCCCGTTAGCGGAAGCCTACAATGAGCAGTTCTTC
clone_size: once; d_call: TRBD2; v_call: TRBV4-3; j_call: TRBJ2-3; cdr3_aa: CASTPAGVGVGTDTQYF; cdr3_nt: TGCGCCAGCACCCCCGCGGGGGTGGGTGTGGGGACAGATACGCAGTATTTT
clone_size: .; d_call: TRBD1; v_call: TRBV11-2; j_call: TRBJ2-1; cdr3_aa: CASSLGTGSSYNEQFF; cdr3_nt: TGTGCCAGCAGCTTAGGGACAGGGTCCTCCTACAATGAGCAGTTCTTC
clone_size: .; d_call: TRBD2; v_call: TRBV19; j_call: TRBJ2-5; cdr3_aa: CASSTLRGSGAQETQYF; cdr3_nt: TGTGCCAGTAGTACCCTCCGGGGTAGCGGGGCCCAAGAGACCCAGTACTTC
clone_size: .; d_call: .; v_call: TRBV6-1; j_call: TRBJ1-6; cdr3_aa: CASSPGQILNSPLHF; cdr3_nt: TGTGCCAGCAGTCCCGGACAGATTTTGAATTCACCCCTCCACTTT
clone_size: .; d_call: .; v_call: TRBV6-6; j_call: TRBJ2-1; cdr3_aa: CAASPVVNEQFF; cdr3_nt: TGTGCCGCGTCCCCGGTGGTAAATGAGCAGTTCTTC
clone_size: .; d_call: .; v_call: TRBV6-5; j_call: TRBJ2-4; cdr3_aa: CASSPSLAKNIQYF; cdr3_nt: TGTGCCAGCAGCCCTTCTTTAGCCAAAAACATTCAGTACTTC
clone_size: .; d_call: .; v_call: TRBV25-1; j_call: TRBJ1-1; cdr3_aa: CASSEVGRGQGKAEAFF; cdr3_nt: TGTGCCAGCAGTGAAGTGGGAAGAGGGCAGGGGAAGGCTGAAGCTTTCTTT
clone_size: .; d_call: TRBD2; v_call: TRBV7-3; j_call: TRBJ2-2; cdr3_aa: CASTPLAGGTGELFF; cdr3_nt: TGTGCCAGCACACCATTAGCGGGGGGCACCGGGGAGCTGTTTTTT
clone_size: .; d_call: .; v_call: TRBV10-3; j_call: TRBJ2-6; cdr3_aa: CAIERAGAVSGANVLTF; cdr3_nt: TGTGCCATCGAGAGGGCAGGGGCAGTTTCTGGGGCCAACGTCCTGACTTTC
clone_size: .; d_call: TRBD1; v_call: TRBV6-5; j_call: TRBJ2-2; cdr3_aa: CASSRGQGSGELFF; cdr3_nt: TGTGCCAGCAGCCGAGGACAGGGGAGCGGGGAGCTGTTTTTT
clone_size: .; d_call: TRBD1; v_call: TRBV19; j_call: TRBJ1-1; cdr3_aa: CASSMPFPGQGGTEAFF; cdr3_nt: TGTGCCAGTAGTATGCCGTTCCCCGGACAGGGTGGCACTGAAGCTTTCTTT
clone_size: .; d_call: .; v_call: TRBV11-1; j_call: TRBJ1-2; cdr3_aa: CASSSKAGREGYTF; cdr3_nt: TGTGCCAGCAGCTCAAAGGCAGGGCGAGAGGGCTACACCTTC
clone_size: .; d_call: TRBD1; v_call: TRBV5-1; j_call: TRBJ1-2; cdr3_aa: CASSAGPGGDYGYTF; cdr3_nt: TGCGCCAGCAGCGCTGGCCCAGGGGGAGACTATGGCTACACCTTC
clone_size: .; d_call: .; v_call: TRBV4-1; j_call: TRBJ2-7; cdr3_aa: CASSQNRAHEQYF; cdr3_nt: TGCGCCAGCAGCCAAAACAGGGCCCACGAGCAGTACTTC
clone_size: .; d_call: .; v_call: TRBV14; j_call: TRBJ1-6; cdr3_aa: CASSQTGAGSPLHF; cdr3_nt: TGTGCCAGCAGCCAAACTGGGGCGGGATCACCCCTCCACTTT
clone_size: .; d_call: .; v_call: TRBV30; j_call: TRBJ1-5; cdr3_aa: CAWSVQSGQPQHF; cdr3_nt: TGTGCCTGGAGTGTACAGTCAGGACAGCCCCAGCATTTT
clone_size: .; d_call: .; v_call: TRBV4-3; j_call: TRBJ2-7; cdr3_aa: CASSQGTALSIYEQYF; cdr3_nt: TGCGCCAGCAGCCAAGGGACAGCATTGAGCATATACGAGCAGTACTTC
clone_size: .; d_call: .; v_call: TRBV15; j_call: TRBJ2-1; cdr3_aa: CATGRRSSYNEQFF; cdr3_nt: TGTGCCACCGGGAGGCGGAGCTCCTACAATGAGCAGTTCTTC
clone_size: .; d_call: .; v_call: TRBV30; j_call: TRBJ2-7; cdr3_aa: CAWSVNRLYEQYF; cdr3_nt: TGTGCCTGGAGTGTTAACAGGTTGTACGAGCAGTACTTC
clone_size: .; d_call: .; v_call: TRBV27; j_call: TRBJ2-3; cdr3_aa: CASGWAPSTDTQYF; cdr3_nt: TGTGCCAGCGGGTGGGCTCCTAGCACAGATACGCAGTATTTT
clone_size: .; d_call: TRBD1; v_call: TRBV9; j_call: TRBJ2-3; cdr3_aa: CASSVEGTGVAFTDTQYF; cdr3_nt: TGTGCCAGCAGCGTAGAAGGGACAGGGGTCGCCTTCACAGATACGCAGTATTTT
clone_size: .; d_call: .; v_call: TRBV11-3; j_call: TRBJ1-1; cdr3_aa: CASSSPQPQGEAFF; cdr3_nt: TGTGCCAGCAGCTCCCCCCAACCACAGGGTGAAGCTTTCTTT
clone_size: .; d_call: .; v_call: TRBV9; j_call: TRBJ2-4; cdr3_aa: CASSVGAGKNIQYF; cdr3_nt: TGTGCCAGCAGCGTAGGGGCGGGCAAAAACATTCAGTACTTC
clone_size: .; d_call: TRBD2; v_call: TRBV2; j_call: TRBJ2-3; cdr3_aa: CASFALSGGATDTQYF; cdr3_nt: TGTGCCAGCTTCGCCCTTAGCGGGGGAGCAACAGATACGCAGTATTTT
clone_size: few; d_call: .; v_call: TRBV2; j_call: TRBJ1-5; cdr3_aa: CASSGGHLSQPQHF; cdr3_nt: TGTGCCAGCAGCGGCGGACATCTATCACAGCCCCAGCATTTT
clone_size: .; d_call: .; v_call: TRBV6-6; j_call: TRBJ1-4; cdr3_aa: CASSYLAGVGEKLFF; cdr3_nt: TGTGCCAGCAGTTACCTTGCAGGGGTCGGGGAAAAACTGTTTTTT
clone_size: .; d_call: TRBD1; v_call: TRBV5-1; j_call: TRBJ2-7; cdr3_aa: CASSSSWTGGSEQYF; cdr3_nt: TGCGCCAGCAGCTCGAGTTGGACAGGGGGAAGCGAGCAGTACTTC
clone_size: .; d_call: TRBD2; v_call: TRBV19; j_call: TRBJ2-3; cdr3_aa: CASSLAAGRTDTQYF; cdr3_nt: TGTGCCAGTAGTCTAGCGGCAGGTCGAACAGATACGCAGTATTTT
clone_size: .; d_call: .; v_call: TRBV4-2; j_call: TRBJ1-2; cdr3_aa: CASSKGEGVNYGYTF; cdr3_nt: TGTGCCAGCAGCAAAGGCGAGGGCGTCAACTATGGCTACACCTTC
clone_size: .; d_call: .; v_call: TRBV11-1; j_call: TRBJ2-7; cdr3_aa: CASSLAGQFYEQYF; cdr3_nt: TGTGCCAGCAGCTTGGCTGGACAATTCTACGAGCAGTACTTC
clone_size: .; d_call: .; v_call: TRBV7-2; j_call: TRBJ1-1; cdr3_aa: CASSPRNQHENAEAFF; cdr3_nt: TGTGCCAGCAGCCCAAGAAACCAACATGAAAACGCTGAAGCTTTCTTT
clone_size: .; d_call: TRBD1; v_call: TRBV13; j_call: TRBJ2-7; cdr3_aa: CASSVGTGRSYEQYF; cdr3_nt: TGTGCCAGCAGCGTCGGGACAGGGCGTTCCTACGAGCAGTACTTC
clone_size: .; d_call: .; v_call: TRBV7-2; j_call: TRBJ2-7; cdr3_aa: CASSVMAPPYEQYF; cdr3_nt: TGTGCCAGCAGCGTAATGGCCCCCCCCTACGAGCAGTACTTC
clone_size: .; d_call: .; v_call: TRBV4-1; j_call: TRBJ2-3; cdr3_aa: CASSQVAAADTQYF; cdr3_nt: TGCGCCAGCAGCCAAGTAGCGGCCGCGGATACGCAGTATTTT
clone_size: .; d_call: .; v_call: TRBV19; j_call: TRBJ2-2; cdr3_aa: CASSTRMTERGNTGELFF; cdr3_nt: TGTGCCAGTAGTACTCGGATGACAGAGCGCGGGAACACCGGGGAGCTGTTTTTT